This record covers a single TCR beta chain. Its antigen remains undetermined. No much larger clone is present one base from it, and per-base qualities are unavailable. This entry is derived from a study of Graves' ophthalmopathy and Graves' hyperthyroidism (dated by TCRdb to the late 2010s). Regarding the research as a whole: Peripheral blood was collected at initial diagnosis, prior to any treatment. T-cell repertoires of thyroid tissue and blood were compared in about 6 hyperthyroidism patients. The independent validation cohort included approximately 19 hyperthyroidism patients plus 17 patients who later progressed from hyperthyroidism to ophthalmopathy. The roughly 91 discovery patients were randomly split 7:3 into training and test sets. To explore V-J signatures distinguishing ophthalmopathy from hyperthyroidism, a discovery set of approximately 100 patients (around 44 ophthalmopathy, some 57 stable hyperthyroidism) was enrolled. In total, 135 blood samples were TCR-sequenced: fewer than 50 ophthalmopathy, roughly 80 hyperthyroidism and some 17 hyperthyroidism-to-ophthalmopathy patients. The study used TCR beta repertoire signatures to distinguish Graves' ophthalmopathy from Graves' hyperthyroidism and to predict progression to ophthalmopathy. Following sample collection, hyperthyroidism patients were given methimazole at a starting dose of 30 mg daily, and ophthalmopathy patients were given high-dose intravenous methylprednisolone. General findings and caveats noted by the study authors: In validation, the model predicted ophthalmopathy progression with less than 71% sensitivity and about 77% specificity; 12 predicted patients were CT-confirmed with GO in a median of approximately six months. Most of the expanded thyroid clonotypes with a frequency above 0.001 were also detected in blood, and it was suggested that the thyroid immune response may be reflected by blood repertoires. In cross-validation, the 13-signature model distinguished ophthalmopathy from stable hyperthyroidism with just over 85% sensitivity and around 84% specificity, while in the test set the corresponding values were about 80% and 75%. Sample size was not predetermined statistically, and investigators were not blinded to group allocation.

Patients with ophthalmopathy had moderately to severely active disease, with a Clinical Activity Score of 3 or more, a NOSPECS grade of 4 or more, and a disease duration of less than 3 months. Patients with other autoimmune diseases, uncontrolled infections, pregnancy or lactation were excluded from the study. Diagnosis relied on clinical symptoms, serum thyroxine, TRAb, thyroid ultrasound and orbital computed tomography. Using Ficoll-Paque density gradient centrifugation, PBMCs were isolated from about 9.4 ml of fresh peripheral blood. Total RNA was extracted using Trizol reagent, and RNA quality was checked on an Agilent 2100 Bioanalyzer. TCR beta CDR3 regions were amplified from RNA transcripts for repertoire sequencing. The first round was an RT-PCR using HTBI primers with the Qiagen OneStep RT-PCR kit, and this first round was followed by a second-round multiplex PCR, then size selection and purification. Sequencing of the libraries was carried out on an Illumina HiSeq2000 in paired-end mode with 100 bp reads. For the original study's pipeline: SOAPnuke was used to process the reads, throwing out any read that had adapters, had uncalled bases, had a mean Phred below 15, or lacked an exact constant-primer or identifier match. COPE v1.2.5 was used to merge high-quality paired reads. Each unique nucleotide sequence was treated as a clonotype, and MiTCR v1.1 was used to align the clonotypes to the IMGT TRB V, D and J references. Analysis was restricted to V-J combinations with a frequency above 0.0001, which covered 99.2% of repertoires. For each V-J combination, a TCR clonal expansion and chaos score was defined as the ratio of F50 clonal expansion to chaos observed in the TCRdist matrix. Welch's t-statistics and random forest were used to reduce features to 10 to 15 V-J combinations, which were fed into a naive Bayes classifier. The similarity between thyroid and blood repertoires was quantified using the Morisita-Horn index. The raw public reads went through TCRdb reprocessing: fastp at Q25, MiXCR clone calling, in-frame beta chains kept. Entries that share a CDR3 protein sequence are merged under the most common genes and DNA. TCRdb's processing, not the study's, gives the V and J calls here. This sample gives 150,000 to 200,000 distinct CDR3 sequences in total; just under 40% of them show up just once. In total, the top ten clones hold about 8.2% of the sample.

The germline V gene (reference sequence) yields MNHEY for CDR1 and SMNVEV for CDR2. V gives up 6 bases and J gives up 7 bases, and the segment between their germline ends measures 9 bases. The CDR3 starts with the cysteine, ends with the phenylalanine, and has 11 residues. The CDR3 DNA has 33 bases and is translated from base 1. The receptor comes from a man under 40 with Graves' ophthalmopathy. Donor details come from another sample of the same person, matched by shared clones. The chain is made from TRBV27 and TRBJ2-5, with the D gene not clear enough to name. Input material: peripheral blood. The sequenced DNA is TGTGCCAGCAGCCAAGCTGCGACCCAGTACTTC. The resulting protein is CASSQAATQYF.